One sample yielded the 25 T cell receptor beta chains listed below, sequenced in a study of human versus mouse CDR3 diversity and MHC coevolution (dated by TCRdb to the late 2010s). The library was made by the immunoSEQ multiplex PCR assay. This immuneACCESS table, as held by TCRdb, lists in-frame sequences with V and J called but not all clones. Of the missing ones, under half trace to an unresolved V gene in checked studies; the others have no known cause. Present in this sample are 50,000 to 70,000 clones, around 94% of which were seen just once. 15% to 20% of the sample belongs to the ten largest clones. The specimen was naive CD4+ T cells from blood. Per the publication, the cell subset or site label means: CD45RO-negative CD62L-positive naive CD4 T cells. The source is a person in their 60s in good health.

The chain recombines TRBV25-1 with TRBJ1-3; 8 bases agree with TRBD1. Germline CDR1 and CDR2: MGHDK and SYGVNS. This CDR3 region has 18 residues. V shed 4 bases and J 5 bases; nucleotides not matched to a gene: 16. The CDR3 DNA is TGTGCCAGCAGTGGCGGGGCAGGGGGCCGTCGAAGTCGAAACACCATATATTTT. Translating it yields CASSGGAGGRRSRNTIYF.

This sequence joins TRBV10-3 and TRBJ2-7, with 8 bases aligning to TRBD2. Germline V gene data show CDR1 as ENHRY and CDR2 as SYGVKD. V was pared by 6 bases and J by 3 bases, with 22 bases of the junction left unmatched. CDR3 size: 19 residues. CDR3 amino acids: CAIREGVASGSSLLYEQYF. The CDR3 DNA reads TGTGCCATCAGGGAAGGGGTGGCTAGCGGGTCCTCTCTCCTCTACGAGCAGTACTTC.

The genes are TRBV6-1 and TRBJ2-1; TRBD2 matches at 8 bases. In germline, CDR1 is MNHNS, CDR2 SASEGT. This CDR3 is 14 amino acids long. V was pared by 6 bases and J by 2 bases, with 3 bases of the junction left unmatched. The CDR3 sequence: CASRAGLAYNEQFF. For the CDR3, the DNA is TGTGCCAGCAGAGCGGGACTAGCCTACAATGAGCAGTTCTTC.

The CDR3 spells CASSSGTSRTTGELFF. The CDR3 DNA is TGTGCCAGCAGCTCCGGGACTAGCCGTACCACCGGGGAGCTGTTTTTT. J is TRBJ2-2 and V is TRBV5-4; TRBD2 aligns across 9 bases. This CDR3 has 16 amino acids. Germline assignment: CDR1 SGHNT and CDR2 YYREEE (reference sequence). V dropped 3 bases and J dropped 4; count of bases not matched to a gene: 7. The complete variable domain, with remaining parts taken from reference TRBV5-4 and TRBJ2-2, reads ETGVTQSPTHLIKTRGQQVTLRCSSQSGHNTVSWYQQALGQGPQFIFQYYREEENGRGNFPPRFSGLQFPNYSSELNVNALELDDSALYLCASSSGTSRTTGELFFGEGSRLTVL.

A few counts support this clone. The chain employs TRBV10-3 and TRBJ2-7, with 7 nucleotides matching TRBD2. CDR1 is ENHRY and CDR2 is SYGVKD in the germline V gene. After removal of 10 bases from V and 4 bases from J, the junction contained 13 bases not matched to a gene. This CDR3 comprises 14 residues. The CDR3 reads CATGGRGSPYEQYF. The CDR3 coding sequence is TGTGCCACTGGGGGGAGGGGTTCACCTTACGAGCAGTACTTC.

The chain employs TRBV5-1 and TRBJ1-3; TRBD1 agrees at 7 bases. V lost 2 bases to trimming and J lost 4 bases; unmatched junction nucleotides: 9. This CDR3 comprises 16 residues. Germline CDR1 is SGHRS and CDR2 is YFSETQ. The CDR3 region has the DNA TGCGCCAGCAGCTTAACCGACAGGGCAGCGGGAAACACCATATATTTT. This translates into CASSLTDRAAGNTIYF.

This chain links TRBV6-1 with TRBJ2-5, with 12 bases aligning to TRBD2. The trim removed 0 bases at V and 3 bases at J, leaving 11 bases unmatched. The CDR3 consists of 19 residues. Looked up from germline, CDR1 is MNHNS and CDR2 is SASEGT. CDR3 loop: CASSEAPWASGRAEETQYF. CDR3 nucleotides: TGTGCCAGCAGTGAAGCGCCGTGGGCTAGCGGGAGGGCTGAAGAGACCCAGTACTTC.

For the CDR3, the DNA is TGTGCCAGCAGCGTAGAGACTAGCGGGAGGCCCACAGATACGCAGTATTTT. The encoded protein is CASSVETSGRPTDTQYF. The chain couples TRBV9 to TRBJ2-3, with TRBD2 matching 13 bases. J was trimmed by 2 bases and V by 0 bases; bases with no gene match: 3. Germline V lookup: CDR1 SGDLS, CDR2 YYNGEE. The length of the CDR3 is 17 residues.

The J gene is TRBJ2-3, the V gene TRBV19; D perhaps matches TRBD2 (6 bases). In germline, CDR1 is LNHDA, CDR2 SQIVND (reference sequence). Deletions cut 3 bases from V and 3 bases from J, with 10 bases between. This CDR3 has 14 amino acids. The CDR3 coding sequence is TGTGCCAGTAGTATGTCTAGCGAAACAGATACGCAGTATTTT. Amino acid sequence: CASSMSSETDTQYF.

The V gene is TRBV5-4, the J gene TRBJ2-1; D gene unclear. V was trimmed by 4 bases and J by 5 bases, leaving 7 bases between them. The CDR3 consists of 12 residues. Looked up from germline, CDR1 is SGHNT and CDR2 is YYREEE (reference sequence). As DNA, the CDR3 is TGTGCCAGCAGCCTGCGGAACAATGAGCAGTTCTTC. Amino acid sequence: CASSLRNNEQFF.

This clone was found once. This chain links TRBV9 with TRBJ2-1, with TRBD2 identical over 7 bases. In germline, CDR1 is SGDLS, CDR2 YYNGEE. J lost 4 bases, V lost 1 base, and 5 bases had no gene match. The CDR3 is 15 amino acids. The CDR3 bases are TGTGCCAGCAGCGTAAGCGGGGTAGGGTACAATGAGCAGTTCTTC. Translation gives CASSVSGVGYNEQFF.

V usage is TRBV27 and J usage is TRBJ1-1; the D gene is possibly TRBD1 (5 bases). Germline V lookup: CDR1 MNHEY, CDR2 SMNVEV (reference sequence). CDR3 length: 13 residues. Trimming cost V 2 bases and J 5 bases, with 9 bases left between them. The CDR3 sequence is CASSLGAGTEAFF. The CDR3 nucleotides are TGTGCCAGCAGTTTAGGGGCAGGGACTGAAGCTTTCTTT.

J is TRBJ2-2 and V is TRBV2, with D possibly matching TRBD1 (6 bases). Trimming left V 7 bases short and J 6 bases short, with 12 bases between. Germline V gene sequence: CDR1 SNHLY, CDR2 FYNNEI. This CDR3 contains 13 residues. CDR3 sequence (DNA): TGTGCCAGCAACAGGGTGGGGCCCGGGGAGCTGTTTTTT. Translation gives CASNRVGPGELFF. The whole variable domain, remainder taken from reference TRBV2 and TRBJ2-2, is EPEVTQTPSHQVTQMGQEVILRCVPISNHLYFYWYRQILGQKVEFLVSFYNNEISEKSEIFDDQFSVERPDGSNFTLKIRSTKLEDSAMYFCASNRVGPGELFFGEGSRLTVL.

V gene TRBV19 combines with J gene TRBJ1-5; D is undetermined. Trimming cost V 2 bases and J 8 bases, with 10 bases left between them. This CDR3 is 13 amino acids long. Germline values: CDR1 LNHDA, CDR2 SQIVND (reference sequence). CDR3 sequence (DNA): TGTGCCAGTAGTATATCCCTCGGGGAGCCCCAGCATTTT. Translating gives CASSISLGEPQHF.

This clone was seen once. In DNA, the CDR3 is TGTGCCTGGGGGCCTGGGACAGCCCCCTTCTACGAGCAGTACTTC. Protein: CAWGPGTAPFYEQYF. This chain connects TRBV30 to TRBJ2-7; 7 bases agree with TRBD1. This CDR3 region has 15 residues. The V gene end was trimmed by 5 bases and the J gene end by 3 bases; junction bases not matched to a gene: 13. Germline CDR1 GTSNPN, CDR2 SVGIG (reference sequence).

This rearrangement joins TRBV9 to TRBJ2-3; maybe TRBD2 (7 bases). The length of the CDR3 is 18 residues. Germline assignment: CDR1 SGDLS and CDR2 YYNGEE. V gave up 2 bases and J gave up 2 bases, with 21 bases separating them. DNA of the CDR3: TGTGCCAGCAGCGTGGGGCGGGGGCAAGGCGGAGACACAGATACGCAGTATTTT. Encoded protein: CASSVGRGQGGDTDTQYF.

The genes are TRBV7-2 and TRBJ2-7, with 8 nucleotides matching TRBD2. Germline loops: CDR1 SGHTA, CDR2 FQGNSA. The CDR3 totals 14 residues. The V and J ends lost 1 base and 3 bases, in that order; junction bases with no gene match: 2. Here the CDR3 reads CASSLGLASYEQYF. CDR3 DNA sequence: TGTGCCAGCAGCTTAGGACTAGCGAGCTACGAGCAGTACTTC.

This rearrangement joins TRBV28 to TRBJ1-5; D is unresolved. V was cut by 8 bases and J by 0 bases, with 17 bases left in between. In germline, CDR1 is MDHEN, CDR2 SYDVKM. CDR3 length equals 16 residues. CDR3: CASGGQPAYSNQPQHF. CDR3 coding DNA: TGTGCCAGCGGTGGGCAGCCGGCATATAGCAATCAGCCCCAGCATTTT.

The J gene is TRBJ1-3, the V gene TRBV19; 8 bases fit TRBD1. This CDR3 is 17 amino acids long. Germline CDR1 is LNHDA and CDR2 is SQIVND (reference sequence). V lost 5 bases, J lost 8 bases, and 17 bases stayed unmatched. CDR3 amino acids: CASSQTTGALWEDTIYF. Written as DNA, the CDR3 is TGTGCCAGTAGTCAAACGACAGGGGCGCTCTGGGAGGACACCATATATTTT. The variable domain in full, with the rest retrieved from reference TRBV19 and TRBJ1-3, is DGGITQSPKYLFRKEGQNVTLSCEQNLNHDAMYWYRQDPGQGLRLIYYSQIVNDFQKGDIAEGYSVSREKKESFPLTVTSAQKNPTAFYLCASSQTTGALWEDTIYFGEGSWLTVV.

The chain couples TRBV5-1 to TRBJ2-5, with D possibly TRBD2 on 6 matching bases. Trimming removed 0 bases from V and 5 bases from J, with 17 bases in between. The CDR3 consists of 16 residues. Germline V gene sequence: CDR1 SGHRS, CDR2 YFSETQ. The CDR3, as DNA: TGCGCCAGCAGCTTGGAGTCCTGGGGCGGGGTGGAGACCCAGTACTTC. Amino acids: CASSLESWGGVETQYF.

This chain connects TRBV5-1 to TRBJ1-2; maybe TRBD1 (6 bases). The CDR3 runs to 13 residues. Germline CDR1 reads SGHRS; CDR2 reads YFSETQ. The ends were cut back, 6 bases at V and 2 bases at J, with 11 bases in the middle. CDR3 amino acids: CASTPGQNYGYTF. CDR3 DNA sequence: TGCGCCAGCACCCCGGGACAAAACTATGGCTACACCTTC.

This clone was seen just once. V is TRBV9 and J is TRBJ2-1; 13 nucleotides align to TRBD2. The trim removed 0 bases at V and 9 bases at J, leaving 0 bases unmatched. Germline CDR1 reads SGDLS; CDR2 reads YYNGEE. The CDR3 sequence is 14 residues long. The CDR3 sequence is CASSVGLAGGEQFF. CDR3 sequence (DNA): TGTGCCAGCAGCGTAGGACTAGCGGGAGGTGAGCAGTTCTTC.

J is TRBJ1-1 and V is TRBV18; no clear D gene. Germline CDR1 reads KGHSH; CDR2 reads LQKENI. Trimming left V 0 bases short and J 5 bases short, with 10 bases between. The CDR3 sequence is 14 residues long. CDR3 sequence (DNA): TGTGCCAGCTCACCACCCAAAGAACAGACTGAAGCTTTCTTT. It is translated as CASSPPKEQTEAFF.

The chain is built from TRBV5-4 and TRBJ2-7; 9 nucleotides line up with TRBD1. Trimming at V came to 5 bases and at J to 1 base, leaving 7 bases not matched to a gene. The CDR3 totals 15 residues. Germline loops: CDR1 SGHNT, CDR2 YYREEE (reference sequence). CDR3 loop: CASSNRDRASYEQYF. The CDR3 coding sequence is TGTGCCAGCAGTAACCGGGACAGGGCTTCCTACGAGCAGTACTTC.

This clone was seen a single time. The genes are TRBV5-3 and TRBJ2-5, with D tentatively TRBD2 (6 bases). TRBV5-3 is treated as an ORF (open reading frame) with a function not yet certain. V shed 4 bases and J shed 5 bases, with 15 bases lying between them. The CDR3 is 14 residues long. The CDR3 DNA follows: TGTGCCAGAAGCGCGGGACTCCCTTCGGAGACCCAGTACTTC. This translates into CARSAGLPSETQYF.